A single sample gave rise to the 3 T cell receptor beta chains below, sequenced in a study of blood T cell repertoires in COVID-19 (dated by TCRdb to about 2020). The library was made by the immunoSEQ multiplex PCR assay. TCRdb obtained this table from immuneACCESS and retained in-frame rearrangements with V and J assigned. These tables miss some clones; where compared with another copy, unresolved V genes account for less than half of the shortfall, and the remainder is unexplained. The sample records roughly 230,000 clones, around 84% of which are singletons. Clones ranked in the top ten supply approximately 0.89% of the sample. Sequenced input: peripheral blood. All receptors come from a middle-aged man with acute or convalescent COVID-19.

This clone was observed a few times. This chain uses TRBV27 with TRBJ1-6; D unresolved. V was shortened by 9 bases and J by 6 bases, with 18 bases between the two germline ends. This CDR3 has 15 residues. Per the germline V gene, CDR1 is MNHEY and CDR2 is SMNVEV (reference sequence). In nucleotides, the CDR3 is TGTGCCAGTAAGCTTTCAGGAGGAGGTAATTCACCCCTCCACTTT. Its protein product is CASKLSGGGNSPLHF.

The V call is TRBV28, the J call TRBJ2-7; weak D call: TRBD1 (6 bases). This CDR3 contains 16 residues. V lost 1 base and J 3 bases, leaving 16 bases between the germline ends. Germline V gives CDR1 MDHEN, CDR2 SYDVKM. The CDR3 DNA follows: TGTGCCAGCAGTTTATTTATCAGGGGCAAAGACTACGAGCAGTACTTC. As protein: CASSLFIRGKDYEQYF. Drawing the rest from reference TRBV28 and TRBJ2-7, the complete variable domain is DVKVTQSSRYLVKRTGEKVFLECVQDMDHENMFWYRQDPGLGLRLIYFSYDVKMKEKGDIPEGYSVSREKKERFSLILESASTNQTSMYLCASSLFIRGKDYEQYFGPGTRLTVT.

CDR3 in amino acids: CASSPSGTGNQPQHF. The CDR3 nucleotides are TGTGCCAGTAGTCCCTCCGGGACAGGGAATCAGCCCCAGCATTTT. The V and J genes are TRBV19 and TRBJ1-5; 9 nucleotides match TRBD1. V shed 5 bases, J shed 4 bases, and the junction held 6 bases outside the gene matches. Germline V gene lookup returns CDR1 LNHDA and CDR2 SQIVND (reference sequence). CDR3 length equals 15 residues.